This T cell receptor beta chain appears in the sequencing data of a study of T cells after posttransplantation cyclophosphamide. Concerning this clone itself: Its target is not known.

Sequenced by immunoSEQ multiplex PCR; TCRdb stores in-frame clones only, minus some. This sample has about 18,000 clones, with around 85% found just once. General observations from the study: Recipient CMV seropositivity and CMV reactivation strongly tracked TRB clonality.

Control samples came 1 year after myeloablative marrow transplants with methotrexate plus calcineurin inhibitor. This CDR3 is 14 amino acids long. Germline CDR1 and CDR2: ENHRY and SYGVKD. V gave up 0 bases and J gave up 3 bases, with 8 bases separating them. This clonotype originated in a female patient younger than 35 who received an allogeneic stem cell transplant from an unrelated donor, was CMV-positive, and had acute and chronic GVHD. The graft donor may be the source of some T cells. The genes are TRBV10-3 and TRBJ1-2; D is undetermined. This specimen was PBMCs, taken after allogeneic stem cell transplant with calcineurin inhibitor and methotrexate. The CDR3: CAISESIVYYGYTF. In DNA, the CDR3 is TGTGCCATCAGTGAGTCGATAGTATACTATGGCTACACCTTC.